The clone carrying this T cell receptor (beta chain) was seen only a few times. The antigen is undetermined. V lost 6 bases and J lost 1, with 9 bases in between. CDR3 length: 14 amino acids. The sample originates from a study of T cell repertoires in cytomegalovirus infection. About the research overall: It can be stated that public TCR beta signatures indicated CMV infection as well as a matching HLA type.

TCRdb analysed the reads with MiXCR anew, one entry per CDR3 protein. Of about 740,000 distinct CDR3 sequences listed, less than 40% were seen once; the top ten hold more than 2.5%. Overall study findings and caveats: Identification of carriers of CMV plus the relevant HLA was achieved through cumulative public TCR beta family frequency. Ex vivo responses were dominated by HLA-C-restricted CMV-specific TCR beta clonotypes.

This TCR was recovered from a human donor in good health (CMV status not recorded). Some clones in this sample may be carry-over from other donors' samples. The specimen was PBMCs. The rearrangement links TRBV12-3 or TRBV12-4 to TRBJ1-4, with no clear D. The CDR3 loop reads CASSPSLTNEKLFF. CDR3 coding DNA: TGTGCCAGCAGCCCGAGCTTAACTAATGAAAAACTGTTTTTT.